Shown below are 30 T cell receptor beta chains from a single sample sequenced in a study of blood T cell repertoires in COVID-19. Produced via immunoSEQ multiplex PCR; TCRdb's table is partial and in-frame only. The data hold about 13,000 clones, with roughly 89% observed a single time. The sequencing sample was made of peripheral blood. All receptors derive from a human donor with active COVID-19. The donor label of this sample is uncertain.

CDR3 nucleotide sequence: TGTGCCAGCAGTTACTTCGCAACCGGGACAGGGGGAAGCGAGCAGTACTTC. It codes for CASSYFATGTGGSEQYF. This chain connects TRBV6-2 or TRBV6-3 to TRBJ2-7; 11 nucleotides agree with TRBD1. The V and J ends lost 1 base and 6 bases, in that order; junction bases with no gene match: 11. This CDR3 contains 17 residues. Germline values: CDR1 MNHEY, CDR2 SVGEGT.

This rearrangement joins TRBV11-2 to TRBJ2-7; possibly TRBD2 for D (6 bases). V was shortened by 5 bases and J by 1 base, with 18 bases between the two germline ends. Looked up from germline, CDR1 is SGHAT and CDR2 is FQNNGV. The CDR3 sequence is 16 residues long. The CDR3 is CASSPLRRDQSYEQYF. In DNA form, the CDR3 reads TGTGCCAGCAGCCCCCTTAGGAGGGATCAGTCCTACGAGCAGTACTTC.

This clone has just one count. The chain links TRBV5-1 to TRBJ1-4; weak D call: TRBD1 (6 bases). V lost 4 bases, J lost 6 bases, and 22 bases lay in between. The CDR3 sequence is 17 residues long. In germline, CDR1 is SGHRS, CDR2 YFSETQ. The DNA for the CDR3 is TGCGCCAGCAGCCCACGACCAACAGGGTTTTTAGATGAAAAACTGTTTTTT. Residues: CASSPRPTGFLDEKLFF.

The V call is TRBV6-6, the J call TRBJ1-1; 9 bases fit TRBD1. CDR1 is MNHNY and CDR2 is SVGAGI in the germline V gene (reference sequence). Losses at the gene ends were 6 bases for V and 1 base for J; bases not matched to a gene: 6. This CDR3 has 15 amino acids. CDR3 protein: CASRPPGQGNTEAFF. The CDR3 DNA sequence: TGTGCCAGCAGGCCGCCGGGACAGGGGAACACTGAAGCTTTCTTT.

The chain carries TRBV18 and TRBJ1-1; the match to TRBD1 covers 10 bases. This CDR3 has 17 amino acids. Germline V gene sequence: CDR1 KGHSH, CDR2 LQKENI. After removal of 3 bases from V and 6 bases from J, the junction contained 13 bases not matched to a gene. The CDR3 here is CASSPGAGTGAGAEAFF. The CDR3 coding sequence is TGTGCCAGCTCACCGGGTGCCGGGACAGGGGCTGGGGCTGAAGCTTTCTTT.

CDR3 protein: CASWPGGNTEAFF. The CDR3 DNA sequence: TGTGCCAGTTGGCCAGGGGGGAACACTGAAGCTTTCTTT. The rearrangement links TRBV12-3 or TRBV12-4 to TRBJ1-1, with 7 bases that match TRBD1. V trimming: 9 bases; J trimming: 1 base; junction bases outside the gene matches: 5. The CDR3 contains 13 residues.

This clone is labeled as medium-sized. The chain links TRBV6-6 to TRBJ2-7; TRBD2 aligns across 7 bases. CDR1 is MNHNY and CDR2 is SVGAGI in the germline V gene (reference sequence). This CDR3 comprises 15 residues. Trimming took 5 bases from V and 0 from J; bases not matched to a gene: 7. Here the CDR3 DNA reads TGTGCCAGCAGTCCTGCCGGGGGGAACTCCTACGAGCAGTACTTC. Encoded protein: CASSPAGGNSYEQYF.

The chain recombines TRBV4-2 with TRBJ1-1; D gene unclear. The CDR3 contains 15 residues. V gave up 0 bases and J gave up 5 bases, with 13 bases separating them. Germline assignment: CDR1 LGHNA and CDR2 YNFKEQ. The CDR3 DNA follows: TGTGCCAGCAGCCAAGAGGTGGCCAGAGGGACTGAAGCTTTCTTT. Translation: CASSQEVARGTEAFF.

This chain connects TRBV7-2 to TRBJ1-5; D gene ambiguous. The CDR3 is made up of 13 amino acids. Germline V gene data show CDR1 as SGHTA and CDR2 as FQGNSA. The ends were cut back, 1 base at V and 9 bases at J, with 10 bases in the middle. The CDR3 here is CASSLESDRPQHF. CDR3 DNA: TGTGCCAGCAGCTTAGAGTCTGATAGGCCCCAGCATTTT. Complete variable domain (other parts from reference TRBV7-2 and TRBJ1-5): GAGVSQSPSNKVTEKGKDVELRCDPISGHTALYWYRQSLGQGLEFLIYFQGNSAPDKSGLPSDRFSAERTGGSVSTLTIQRTQQEDSAVYLCASSLESDRPQHFGDGTRLSIL.

V and J are TRBV29-1 and TRBJ1-2; the D gene is possibly TRBD1 (5 bases). The CDR3 runs 15 residues. Germline V gene sequence: CDR1 SQVTM, CDR2 ANQGSEA. The germline V and J ends were trimmed by 0 bases and 0 bases, with 11 bases remaining between them. The CDR3: CSVEDQGAPNYGYTF. In DNA, the CDR3 is TGCAGCGTTGAAGATCAAGGGGCTCCTAACTATGGCTACACCTTC.

The rearrangement joins TRBV19 to TRBJ2-3; TRBD1 might be the D (6 bases). The germline CDR1 and CDR2 sequences are LNHDA and SQIVND (reference sequence). The CDR3 is made up of 15 amino acids. Deletions cut 3 bases from V and 2 bases from J, with 12 bases between. The CDR3 coding sequence is TGTGCCAGTAGTATCGGGACACTGCACACAGATACGCAGTATTTT. It translates to CASSIGTLHTDTQYF.

V usage is TRBV19 and J usage is TRBJ2-1; 7 bases match TRBD1. V was pared by 7 bases and J by 5 bases, with 14 bases of the junction left unmatched. CDR1 and CDR2 from the germline V gene are LNHDA and SQIVND (reference sequence). The CDR3 runs to 16 residues. DNA of the CDR3: TGTGCCAGTAAGGGGATAGAAGGGGGCCTCGACAATGAGCAGTTCTTC. Its protein product is CASKGIEGGLDNEQFF.

The genes are TRBV29-1 and TRBJ1-2, with 8 bases that match TRBD1. J was trimmed by 4 bases and V by 6 bases; bases with no gene match: 10. Germline CDR1 and CDR2: SQVTM and ANQGSEA. The CDR3 length is 14 residues. The CDR3 DNA sequence: TGCAGCGTGGCGTGGGACAGGCAGTTCTATGGCTACACCTTC. Protein product: CSVAWDRQFYGYTF. Full variable domain (rest looked up from reference TRBV29-1 and TRBJ1-2): SAVISQKPSRDICQRGTSLTIQCQVDSQVTMMFWYRQQPGQSLTLIATANQGSEATYESGFVIDKFPISRPNLTFSTLTVSNMSPEDSSIYLCSVAWDRQFYGYTFGSGTRLTVV.

This clone was picked up one time. The chain has TRBV13 and TRBJ2-3; no clear D gene. V lost 3 bases and J lost 3, with 25 bases in between. This CDR3 contains 19 residues. Germline CDR1 and CDR2: PRHDT and FYEKMQ (reference sequence). In nucleotides, the CDR3 is TGTGCCAGCAGCTTTACCTCCTTCCTTGGAGTAGGCGGTACAGATACGCAGTATTTT. This sequence encodes CASSFTSFLGVGGTDTQYF.

V and J are TRBV5-1 and TRBJ2-7, with TRBD1 matching over 9 bases. Germline V gene lookup returns CDR1 SGHRS and CDR2 YFSETQ. The CDR3 runs to 14 residues. J gave up 2 bases and V 3 bases, and 3 bases lay outside the gene matches. Here the CDR3 DNA reads TGCGCCAGCAGCTGGGGACAGGGAGCCTACGAGCAGTACTTC. This codes for CASSWGQGAYEQYF.

J is TRBJ2-7 and V is TRBV12-5, with TRBD2 as a possible D gene (6 bases). Trimming took off 6 bases at V and 3 bases at J, with 6 bases between the two ends. There are 11 residues in the CDR3. CDR1 is LGHNT and CDR2 is FRNRAP in the germline V gene. The CDR3 region is CASGGGYEQYF. In DNA, the CDR3 is TGTGCTAGTGGCGGGGGCTACGAGCAGTACTTC.

The chain uses TRBV3-1 (or the pseudogene TRBV3-2) and TRBJ2-3; no clear D gene. The germline CDR1 and CDR2 sequences are LGHDT and YNNKEL (reference sequence). This CDR3 contains 13 residues. The V end lost 1 base, the J end lost 6 bases, and 8 bases lay between the germline ends. For the CDR3, the DNA is TGTGCCAGCAGCCAAGTCAGAAAGGATACGCAGTATTTT. Amino acid sequence: CASSQVRKDTQYF.

The rearrangement uses TRBV29-1 and TRBJ1-2, with D unclear. Per germline, CDR1 SQVTM and CDR2 ANQGSEA. Trimming stripped 7 bases from V and 6 bases from J, with 12 bases between. This CDR3 is built from 11 residues. CDR3 in amino acids: CSASSTDGYTF. CDR3 nucleotides: TGCAGCGCCTCGAGTACTGATGGCTACACCTTC.

The chain uses TRBV11-2 and TRBJ2-1; 8 bases are a match to TRBD2. Trimming removed 0 bases from V and 7 bases from J; junction bases left unmatched: 2. The germline gives CDR1 SGHAT, CDR2 FQNNGV. CDR3 length: 14 amino acids. The CDR3 region has the DNA TGTGCCAGCAGCTTAGATCGGGAGGGAAATGAGCAGTTCTTC. Its translation: CASSLDREGNEQFF.

This clone was counted only a few times. This chain joins TRBV11-2 and TRBJ2-5, with D possibly being TRBD1 (7 bases). Per the germline V gene, CDR1 is SGHAT and CDR2 is FQNNGV. CDR3 length: 16 residues. V dropped 3 bases and J dropped 5 bases, with 19 bases sitting between them. The CDR3 is CASSLGGKGARETQYF. The CDR3, as DNA: TGTGCCAGCAGCTTGGGGGGAAAGGGGGCGCGGGAGACCCAGTACTTC.

The chain links TRBV21-1 to TRBJ1-5. TRBV21-1 corresponds to a pseudogene. This CDR3 region has 15 residues. Here the CDR3 DNA reads TGTGCCAGCAGCAAAGTGGACTATAGCAATCAGCCCCAGCATTTT. The encoded protein is CASSKVDYSNQPQHF.

V gene TRBV13 combines with J gene TRBJ1-4; no clear D gene. The CDR3 is made up of 14 amino acids. Germline CDR1 reads PRHDT; CDR2 reads FYEKMQ (reference sequence). The V end was cut by 0 bases, the J end by 4 bases, with 6 bases between. The CDR3 here is CASSLGFSNEKLFF. The DNA for the CDR3 is TGTGCCAGCAGCTTAGGCTTCAGTAATGAAAAACTGTTTTTT.

The chain carries TRBV20-1 and TRBJ1-2; 8 positions agree with TRBD1. V shed 3 bases and J 8 bases; nucleotides not matched to a gene: 5. This CDR3 is 12 amino acids long. The germline gives CDR1 DFQATT, CDR2 SNEGSKA (reference sequence). The CDR3 region has the DNA TGCAGTGCTAGTGGGACAGGATGGGGCTACACCTTC. Protein product: CSASGTGWGYTF.

The V and J genes are TRBV18 and TRBJ1-1; TRBD1 is a possible D gene (5 bases). Germline lookup yields CDR1 KGHSH and CDR2 LQKENI. The CDR3 is made up of 14 amino acids. The germline V and J ends were trimmed by 5 bases and 2 bases, with 12 bases remaining between them. CDR3 amino acids: CASSVSRENTEAFF. The CDR3 DNA reads as TGTGCCAGCTCAGTTTCCAGGGAAAACACTGAAGCTTTCTTT.

The J gene is TRBJ1-2, the V gene TRBV27, with TRBD1 matching over 7 bases. This CDR3 contains 14 residues. The J segment lost 3 bases and the V segment lost 5 bases, leaving 6 bases of the junction unmatched. Germline loops: CDR1 MNHEY, CDR2 SMNVEV (reference sequence). In DNA form, the CDR3 reads TGTGCCAGCAGTACGAGACAGGGTGACTATGGCTACACCTTC. This codes for CASSTRQGDYGYTF.

The chain couples TRBV5-1 to TRBJ2-1; 7 nucleotides agree with TRBD2. The CDR3 is 19 residues long. In germline, CDR1 is SGHRS, CDR2 YFSETQ. J gave up 4 bases and V 5 bases, and 21 bases lay outside the gene matches. CDR3 region: CASSSGPRFLRAGYNEQFF. In DNA, the CDR3 is TGCGCCAGCAGTTCCGGGCCCAGGTTCCTGAGAGCGGGGTACAATGAGCAGTTCTTC.

This rearrangement joins TRBV23-1 to TRBJ1-6, with D maybe TRBD1 (5 bases). TRBV23-1 is designated an ORF whose function remains uncertain. Trimming removed 4 bases at V and 4 bases at J, with 26 bases between. The CDR3 contains 20 residues. The CDR3 sequence: CASSPSVRDSTRFYNSPLHF. CDR3 DNA: TGCGCCAGCAGTCCCAGCGTCCGGGACTCTACCCGGTTTTATAATTCACCCCTCCACTTT.

CDR3 coding DNA: TGTGCCAGTAGTATGGACAGGGGGCCGATCGGGGAGCTGTTTTTT. It specifies CASSMDRGPIGELFF. The chain links TRBV19 to TRBJ2-2; 11 bases match TRBD1. This CDR3 region has 15 residues. Germline trimming cut 3 bases from V and 7 bases from J; bases unmatched to any gene: 4. Germline CDR1 and CDR2: LNHDA and SQIVND (reference sequence).

CDR3 sequence: CASSFRYSGANVLTF. The CDR3 DNA sequence: TGCGCCAGCAGCTTCCGGTACTCTGGGGCCAACGTCCTGACTTTC. The chain is built from TRBV5-1 and TRBJ2-6, with no clear D. In germline, CDR1 is SGHRS, CDR2 YFSETQ. Trimming shortened V by 2 bases and J by 0 bases, and 6 bases separated the two germline ends. This CDR3 has 15 residues.

This clone showed up just once. The rearrangement links TRBV3-1 (or the pseudogene TRBV3-2) to TRBJ1-6; the D is unclear. V lost 0 bases to trimming and J lost 2 bases, with 11 bases between them. This CDR3 region has 17 residues. Germline V lookup: CDR1 LGHDT, CDR2 YNNKEL (reference sequence). In nucleotides, the CDR3 is TGTGCCAGCAGCCAAGATCGGCGAGGCACCTATAATTCACCCCTCCACTTT. This sequence encodes CASSQDRRGTYNSPLHF.